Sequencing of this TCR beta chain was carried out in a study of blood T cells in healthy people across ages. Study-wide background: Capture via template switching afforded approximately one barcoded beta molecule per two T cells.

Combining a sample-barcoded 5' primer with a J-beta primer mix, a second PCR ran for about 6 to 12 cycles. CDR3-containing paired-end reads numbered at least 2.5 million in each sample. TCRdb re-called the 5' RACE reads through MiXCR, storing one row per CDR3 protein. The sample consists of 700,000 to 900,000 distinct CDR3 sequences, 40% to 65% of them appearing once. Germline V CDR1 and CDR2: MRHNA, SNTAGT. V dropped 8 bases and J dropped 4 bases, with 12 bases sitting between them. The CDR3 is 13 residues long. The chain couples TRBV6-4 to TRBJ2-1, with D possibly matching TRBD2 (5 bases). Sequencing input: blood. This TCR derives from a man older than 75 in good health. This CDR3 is CASATQRYNEQFF. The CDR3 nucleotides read TGTGCCAGCGCTACCCAGCGGTACAATGAGCAGTTCTTC.